These T cell receptor beta chains were read from a single sample in a study of a mutant IDH1 vaccine in newly diagnosed glioma. TCRdb keeps only in-frame clones here, not all; method: immunoSEQ multiplex PCR. The data contain almost 85,000 clones, 85% of them singletons. Antigen specificity for these receptors is unknown. Sequencing was performed on PBMCs, taken from a glioma patient whose treatment included an IDH1 peptide vaccine. The receptors were sampled from a man aged 25-45 years with glioma. Some clones in this sample may be carry-over from other donors' samples. Each CDR3 is given with its conserved first and last residue. The D gene is left open where the match is weak. Rows may omit the clone size; those that give it use once, few, many or a size class.

d_call: .
clone_size: .
j_call: TRBJ2-7
v_call: TRBV4-1
cdr3_aa: CASSQDRFSYEQYF
cdr3_nt: TGCGCCAGCAGCCAAGATCGATTCTCCTACGAGCAGTACTTC

d_call: .
clone_size: .
j_call: TRBJ1-5
v_call: TRBV2
cdr3_aa: CASSERGASNQPQHF
cdr3_nt: TGTGCCAGCAGTGAAAGGGGGGCGAGCAATCAGCCCCAGCATTTT

d_call: .
clone_size: .
j_call: TRBJ1-1
v_call: TRBV6-1
cdr3_aa: CASTRSITTEAFF
cdr3_nt: TGTGCCAGCACTCGGTCTATTACGACTGAAGCTTTCTTT

d_call: TRBD1
clone_size: .
j_call: TRBJ1-2
v_call: TRBV27
cdr3_aa: CASRTGTGLGYTF
cdr3_nt: TGTGCCAGCAGGACCGGGACAGGGCTTGGCTACACCTTC

d_call: TRBD2
clone_size: once
j_call: TRBJ2-7
v_call: TRBV29-1
cdr3_aa: CSVQGLASGSSYEQYF
cdr3_nt: TGCAGCGTTCAGGGACTAGCGAGTGGAAGCTCCTACGAGCAGTACTTC

d_call: .
clone_size: few
j_call: TRBJ2-1
v_call: TRBV7-8
cdr3_aa: CASSLTGFGLFF
cdr3_nt: TGTGCCAGCAGCTTAACGGGATTCGGGTTGTTCTTC

d_call: .
clone_size: few
j_call: TRBJ2-7
v_call: TRBV2
cdr3_aa: CASSIYPGEAYEQYF
cdr3_nt: TGTGCCAGCAGTATCTATCCAGGGGAGGCGTACGAGCAGTACTTC

d_call: .
clone_size: .
j_call: TRBJ2-1
v_call: TRBV7-3
cdr3_aa: CASSQGGVGSYNEQFF
cdr3_nt: TGTGCCAGCAGCCAAGGGGGAGTTGGGTCCTACAATGAGCAGTTCTTC

d_call: .
clone_size: .
j_call: TRBJ1-6
v_call: TRBV19
cdr3_aa: CASSFGVELPSPLHF
cdr3_nt: TGTGCCAGTAGTTTTGGGGTGGAACTGCCCTCACCCCTCCACTTT

d_call: .
clone_size: .
j_call: TRBJ1-5
v_call: TRBV7-6
cdr3_aa: CASSLGIGNQPQHF
cdr3_nt: TGTGCCAGCAGCTTAGGGATCGGCAATCAGCCCCAGCATTTT

d_call: TRBD1
clone_size: .
j_call: TRBJ2-5
v_call: TRBV5-1
cdr3_aa: CASSLEAGGGQETQYF
cdr3_nt: TGCGCCAGCAGCTTGGAGGCAGGGGGCGGCCAAGAGACCCAGTACTTC

d_call: TRBD2
clone_size: .
j_call: TRBJ2-7
v_call: TRBV7-6
cdr3_aa: CASSLDPGGPAGQYF
cdr3_nt: TGTGCCAGCAGCTTAGACCCGGGGGGTCCCGCGGGGCAGTACTTC

d_call: .
clone_size: .
j_call: TRBJ2-1
v_call: TRBV6-6
cdr3_aa: CASTEFEGSYNEQFF
cdr3_nt: TGTGCCAGCACAGAATTTGAGGGGTCTTACAATGAGCAGTTCTTC

d_call: .
clone_size: .
j_call: TRBJ2-5
v_call: TRBV6-1
cdr3_aa: CASSRQPYGTQYF
cdr3_nt: TGTGCCAGCAGTAGGCAGCCTTACGGGACCCAGTACTTC

d_call: TRBD1
clone_size: .
j_call: TRBJ1-1
v_call: TRBV7-9
cdr3_aa: CASSPRGQGMNTEAFF
cdr3_nt: TGTGCCAGCAGCCCCCGGGGACAGGGGATGAACACTGAAGCTTTCTTT

d_call: TRBD1
clone_size: .
j_call: TRBJ2-2
v_call: TRBV12-5
cdr3_aa: CASAQDRYTGELFF
cdr3_nt: TGTGCTAGTGCCCAGGACAGGTACACCGGGGAGCTGTTTTTT

d_call: .
clone_size: .
j_call: TRBJ1-2
v_call: TRBV27
cdr3_aa: CASSSRDANYGYTF
cdr3_nt: TGTGCCAGCAGTTCTCGGGACGCAAACTATGGCTACACCTTC

d_call: .
clone_size: .
j_call: TRBJ2-1
v_call: TRBV15
cdr3_aa: CATSRAASTPYNEQFF
cdr3_nt: TGTGCCACCAGCAGAGCGGCTAGCACGCCCTACAATGAGCAGTTCTTC

d_call: .
clone_size: .
j_call: TRBJ1-3
v_call: TRBV4-2
cdr3_aa: CASSQDGSGNTIYF
cdr3_nt: TGTGCCAGCAGCCAAGACGGTTCTGGAAACACCATATATTTT

d_call: TRBD1
clone_size: few
j_call: TRBJ1-6
v_call: TRBV5-1
cdr3_aa: CASSTGDLKDSPLHF
cdr3_nt: TGCGCCAGCAGCACAGGGGATCTTAAGGATTCACCCCTCCACTTT

d_call: TRBD1
clone_size: .
j_call: TRBJ2-7
v_call: TRBV19
cdr3_aa: CASSNGHRDRGANEQYF
cdr3_nt: TGTGCCAGTAGTAACGGACACCGGGACAGGGGGGCTAACGAGCAGTACTTC

d_call: .
clone_size: .
j_call: TRBJ2-5
v_call: TRBV7-2
cdr3_aa: CASRSPPGTPSGGETQYF
cdr3_nt: TGTGCCAGCAGATCTCCCCCCGGGACTCCGTCAGGGGGGGAGACCCAGTACTTC

d_call: .
clone_size: .
j_call: TRBJ2-7
v_call: TRBV18
cdr3_aa: CASSPLVGGTSGYEQYF
cdr3_nt: TGTGCCAGCTCACCACTAGTGGGGGGCACCTCTGGGTACGAGCAGTACTTC

d_call: .
clone_size: .
j_call: TRBJ1-6
v_call: TRBV7-2
cdr3_aa: CASSLDPSRRGSPLHF
cdr3_nt: TGTGCCAGCAGCTTAGACCCGAGCAGGAGGGGTTCACCCCTCCACTTT

d_call: TRBD1
clone_size: .
j_call: TRBJ1-1
v_call: TRBV13
cdr3_aa: CASSLDTGAEAFF
cdr3_nt: TGTGCCAGCAGCTTAGATACAGGGGCTGAAGCTTTCTTT

d_call: .
clone_size: .
j_call: TRBJ1-5
v_call: TRBV2
cdr3_aa: CASRLNQPQHF
cdr3_nt: TGTGCCAGCAGGCTGAATCAGCCCCAGCATTTT

d_call: TRBD2
clone_size: .
j_call: TRBJ2-3
v_call: TRBV29-1
cdr3_aa: CSVVAGGVGDTQYF
cdr3_nt: TGCAGCGTTGTCGCGGGAGGAGTTGGAGATACGCAGTATTTT

d_call: .
clone_size: .
j_call: TRBJ1-2
v_call: TRBV4-3
cdr3_aa: CASSQAIDSSYVGYTF
cdr3_nt: TGCGCCAGCAGCCAAGCGATCGACAGCTCCTATGTGGGCTACACCTTC

d_call: .
clone_size: .
j_call: TRBJ1-3
v_call: TRBV6-6
cdr3_aa: CASSYRISGNTIYF
cdr3_nt: TGTGCCAGCAGTTACCGGATCTCTGGAAACACCATATATTTT

d_call: .
clone_size: once
j_call: TRBJ2-5
v_call: TRBV30
cdr3_aa: CAWSVDREGLYQETQYF
cdr3_nt: TGTGCCTGGAGTGTAGACAGGGAGGGCCTGTACCAAGAGACCCAGTACTTC

d_call: .
clone_size: .
j_call: TRBJ1-3
v_call: TRBV9
cdr3_aa: CASSVVPGVSGNTIYF
cdr3_nt: TGTGCCAGCAGCGTAGTCCCGGGGGTCTCTGGAAACACCATATATTTT

d_call: .
clone_size: .
j_call: TRBJ1-1
v_call: TRBV7-2
cdr3_aa: CASSPWTAVMNTEAFF
cdr3_nt: TGTGCCAGCAGCCCTTGGACAGCAGTAATGAACACTGAAGCTTTCTTT

d_call: TRBD2
clone_size: .
j_call: TRBJ2-1
v_call: TRBV28
cdr3_aa: CASSSPGTSGIGEQFF
cdr3_nt: TGTGCCAGCAGTTCTCCCGGGACTAGCGGGATTGGTGAGCAGTTCTTC

d_call: .
clone_size: .
j_call: TRBJ1-3
v_call: TRBV9
cdr3_aa: CASSVGAGVGNTIYF
cdr3_nt: TGTGCCAGCAGCGTAGGTGCGGGGGTTGGAAACACCATATATTTT

d_call: .
clone_size: few
j_call: TRBJ2-7
v_call: TRBV7-9
cdr3_aa: CASSLSGYEQYF
cdr3_nt: TGTGCCAGCAGCTTATCCGGATACGAGCAGTACTTC

d_call: TRBD2
clone_size: .
j_call: TRBJ2-5
v_call: TRBV6-5
cdr3_aa: CASSSTSGGSKTQYF
cdr3_nt: TGTGCCAGCAGTTCCACTAGCGGGGGATCGAAGACCCAGTACTTC

d_call: .
clone_size: .
j_call: TRBJ2-7
v_call: TRBV30
cdr3_aa: CAWRLGGLSSYEQYF
cdr3_nt: TGTGCCTGGCGGTTGGGCGGACTCAGCTCCTACGAGCAGTACTTC

d_call: .
clone_size: .
j_call: TRBJ2-2
v_call: TRBV6-5
cdr3_aa: CASMEGSYTGELFF
cdr3_nt: TGTGCCAGCATGGAGGGAAGTTACACCGGGGAGCTGTTTTTT

d_call: .
clone_size: once
j_call: TRBJ1-2
v_call: TRBV6-1
cdr3_aa: CADLTEHGYTF
cdr3_nt: TGTGCCGACCTGACAGAGCATGGCTACACCTTC

d_call: .
clone_size: .
j_call: TRBJ2-7
v_call: TRBV4-3
cdr3_aa: CASSQVAGRGHEQYF
cdr3_nt: TGCGCCAGCAGCCAAGTCGCCGGTAGGGGTCACGAGCAGTACTTC

d_call: .
clone_size: .
j_call: TRBJ2-3
v_call: TRBV6-5
cdr3_aa: CATSLGSDTQYF
cdr3_nt: TGTGCCACCTCTCTCGGGTCAGATACGCAGTATTTT

d_call: TRBD1
clone_size: .
j_call: TRBJ2-2
v_call: TRBV30
cdr3_aa: CAGGQTNTGELFF
cdr3_nt: TGTGCCGGGGGACAGACGAACACCGGGGAGCTGTTTTTT